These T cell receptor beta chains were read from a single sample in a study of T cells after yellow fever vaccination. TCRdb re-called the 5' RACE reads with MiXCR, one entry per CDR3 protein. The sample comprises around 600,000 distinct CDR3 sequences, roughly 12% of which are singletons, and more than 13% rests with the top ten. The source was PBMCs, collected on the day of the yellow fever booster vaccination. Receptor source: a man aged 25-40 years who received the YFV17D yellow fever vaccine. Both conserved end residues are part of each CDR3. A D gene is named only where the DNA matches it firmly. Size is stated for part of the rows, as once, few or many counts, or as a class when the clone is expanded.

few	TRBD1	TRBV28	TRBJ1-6	CASSPLDRDFSPLHF	TGTGCCAGCAGCCCTCTGGACAGGGATTTTTCACCCCTCCACTTT
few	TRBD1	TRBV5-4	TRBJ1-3	CASSFGTDRNTIYF	TGTGCCAGCAGCTTCGGGACAGACCGAAACACCATATATTTT
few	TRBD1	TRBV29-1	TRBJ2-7	CSVLYFRQGTHEQYF	TGCAGCGTCCTATATTTTCGACAGGGGACCCACGAGCAGTACTTC
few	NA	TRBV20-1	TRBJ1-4	CSARSRINEKLFF	TGCAGTGCTAGATCCCGGATTAATGAAAAACTGTTTTTT
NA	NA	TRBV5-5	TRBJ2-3	CASIPNGSPTDTQYF	TGTGCCAGCATCCCAAACGGGAGCCCAACAGATACGCAGTATTTT
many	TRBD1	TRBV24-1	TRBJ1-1	CATSDLKGANFMNTEAFF	TGTGCCACCAGTGATTTGAAGGGGGCGAATTTCATGAACACTGAAGCTTTCTTT
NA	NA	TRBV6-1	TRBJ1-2	CASKAGTNYGYTF	TGTGCCAGCAAGGCAGGAACAAACTATGGCTACACCTTC
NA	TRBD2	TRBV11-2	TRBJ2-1	CASSALRLAGTDYNEQFF	TGTGCCAGCAGCGCCCTTCGACTAGCGGGAACAGACTACAATGAGCAGTTCTTC
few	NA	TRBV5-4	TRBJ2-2	CARVDRRTGELFF	TGTGCCAGGGTAGACAGGCGCACCGGGGAGCTGTTTTTT
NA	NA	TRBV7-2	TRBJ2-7	CASSLTSGRIYEQYF	TGTGCCAGCAGCTTGACCTCGGGGAGGATCTACGAGCAGTACTTC
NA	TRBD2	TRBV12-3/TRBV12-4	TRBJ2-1	CASSLEPSEAGGSHEQFF	TGTGCCAGCAGTTTAGAACCCTCAGAAGCGGGAGGGTCCCATGAGCAGTTCTTC
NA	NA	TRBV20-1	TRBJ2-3	CSASGFGAGAPDTQYF	TGCAGTGCTAGTGGTTTTGGGGCAGGGGCCCCAGATACGCAGTATTTT
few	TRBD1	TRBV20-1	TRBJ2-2	CSATPRDRARPNTGELFF	TGCAGTGCAACACCCCGGGACAGGGCACGTCCGAACACCGGGGAGCTGTTTTTT
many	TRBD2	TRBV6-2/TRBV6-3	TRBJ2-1	CASTLGGRRIEQFF	TGTGCCAGCACGTTGGGCGGGAGACGGATTGAGCAGTTCTTC
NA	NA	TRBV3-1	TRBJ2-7	CASSQGISASYEQYF	TGTGCCAGCAGCCAAGGGATTAGCGCTTCCTACGAGCAGTACTTC
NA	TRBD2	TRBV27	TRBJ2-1	CASSSGGMASNEQFF	TGTGCCAGCAGTTCCGGGGGGATGGCCTCGAATGAGCAGTTCTTC
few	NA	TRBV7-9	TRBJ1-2	CASTTSGTPAIGYTF	TGTGCCAGCACCACTTCAGGAACGCCGGCAATCGGCTACACCTTC
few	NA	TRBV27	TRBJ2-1	CASSSVYNEQFF	TGTGCCAGCAGTTCCGTCTACAATGAGCAGTTCTTC
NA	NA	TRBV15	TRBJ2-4	CATSSGAAAVLAKNIQYF	TGTGCCACCAGCAGCGGGGCTGCGGCGGTTCTAGCCAAAAACATTCAGTACTTC
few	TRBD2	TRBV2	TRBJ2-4	CASTLTSGLAKNIQYF	TGTGCCAGCACCCTGACTAGCGGTCTCGCCAAAAACATTCAGTACTTC
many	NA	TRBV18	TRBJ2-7	CASSGEYEQYF	TGTGCCAGCTCAGGGGAGTACGAGCAGTACTTC
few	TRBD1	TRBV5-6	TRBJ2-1	CASSWLDRAYNEQFF	TGTGCCAGCAGCTGGTTGGACAGGGCCTACAATGAGCAGTTCTTC
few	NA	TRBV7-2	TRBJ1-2	CASSLSGIGTNYGYTF	TGTGCCAGCAGCTTATCCGGAATCGGGACAAACTATGGCTACACCTTC
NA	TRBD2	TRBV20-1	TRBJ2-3	CSARRPGGRANVDTQYF	TGCAGTGCTAGACGTCCTGGAGGGAGGGCCAATGTAGATACGCAGTATTTT
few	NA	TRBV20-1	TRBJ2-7	CSARDRGNEQYF	TGCAGTGCTAGAGATCGAGGGAACGAGCAGTACTTC
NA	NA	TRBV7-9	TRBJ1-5	CASGEPGSNQPQHF	TGTGCCAGCGGGGAACCGGGAAGCAATCAGCCCCAGCATTTT
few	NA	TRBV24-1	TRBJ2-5	CATSERTAMKETQYF	TGTGCCACCAGTGAACGGACAGCCATGAAGGAGACCCAGTACTTC
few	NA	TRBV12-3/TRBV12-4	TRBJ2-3	CASSFVGGYSTDTQYF	TGTGCCAGCAGTTTTGTCGGGGGTTACAGCACAGATACGCAGTATTTT
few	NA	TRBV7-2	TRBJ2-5	CASKLQETQYF	TGTGCCAGCAAACTTCAAGAGACCCAGTACTTC
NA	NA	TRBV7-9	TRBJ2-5	CASSPPTTGAETQYF	TGTGCCAGCAGCCCTCCGACAACGGGAGCGGAGACCCAGTACTTC
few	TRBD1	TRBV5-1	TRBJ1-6	CASSLGGTGYSPLHF	TGCGCCAGCAGCTTGGGAGGGACAGGGTATTCACCCCTCCACTTT
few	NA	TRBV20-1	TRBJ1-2	CSATPGGTAYGYTF	TGCAGTGCTACCCCCGGGGGGACGGCCTATGGCTACACCTTC
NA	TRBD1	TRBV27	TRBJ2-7	CASQLTGGPYEQYF	TGTGCCAGCCAATTGACAGGGGGCCCATACGAGCAGTACTTC
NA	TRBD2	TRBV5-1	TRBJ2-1	CASSLGNPHSGSSYNEQFF	TGCGCCAGCAGCTTAGGCAACCCCCATAGCGGGAGCTCCTACAATGAGCAGTTCTTC
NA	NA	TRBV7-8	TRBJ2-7	CASSSLRSYEQYF	TGTGCCAGCAGTTCGCTGAGGTCTTACGAGCAGTACTTC
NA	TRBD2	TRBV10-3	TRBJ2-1	CAISELQSGRVDNEQFF	TGTGCCATCAGTGAGCTCCAGTCCGGGAGGGTCGACAATGAGCAGTTCTTC
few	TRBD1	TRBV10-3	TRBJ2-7	CAIGAPGQGFGEQYF	TGTGCCATCGGAGCCCCGGGACAGGGCTTCGGCGAGCAGTACTTC
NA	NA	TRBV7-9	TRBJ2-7	CASSYGVRAGEQYF	TGTGCCAGCAGCTACGGGGTCCGCGCGGGAGAGCAGTACTTC
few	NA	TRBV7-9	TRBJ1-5	CASSAGWGGVQPQHF	TGTGCCAGCAGCGCAGGATGGGGGGGCGTGCAGCCCCAGCATTTT
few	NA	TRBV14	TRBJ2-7	CASSQGRYLQQYF	TGTGCCAGCAGCCAAGGCAGATATCTTCAGCAGTACTTC
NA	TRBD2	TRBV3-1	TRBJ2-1	CASSQETGLSGRAYSEQFF	TGTGCCAGCAGCCAAGAAACCGGACTAAGCGGGAGGGCCTATAGTGAGCAGTTCTTC
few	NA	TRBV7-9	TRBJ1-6	CASSSKGLKNSPLHF	TGTGCCAGCAGCTCTAAAGGACTGAAAAATTCACCCCTCCACTTT
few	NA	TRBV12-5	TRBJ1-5	CASGSSGYQPQHF	TGTGCTAGTGGTTCGTCAGGCTATCAGCCCCAGCATTTT
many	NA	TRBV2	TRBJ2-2	CASSWAGELFF	TGTGCCAGCAGTTGGGCCGGGGAGCTGTTTTTT
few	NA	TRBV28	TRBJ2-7	CASSLTGYVGEQYF	TGTGCCAGCAGTTTGACAGGATATGTAGGCGAGCAGTACTTC
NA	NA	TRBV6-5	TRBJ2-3	CASSLGDRATDTQYF	TGTGCCAGCAGTTTGGGGGATCGAGCCACAGATACGCAGTATTTT
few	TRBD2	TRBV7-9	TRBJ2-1	CASSSGGPNEQFF	TGTGCCAGCAGCTCGGGAGGGCCCAATGAGCAGTTCTTC
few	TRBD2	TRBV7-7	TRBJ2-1	CASSLDGGSNEQFF	TGTGCTAGCAGCTTAGACGGGGGGAGCAATGAGCAGTTCTTC
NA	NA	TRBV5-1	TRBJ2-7	CASSSPGRAPYEQYF	TGCGCCAGCAGCTCTCCGGGGCGGGCCCCCTACGAGCAGTACTTC
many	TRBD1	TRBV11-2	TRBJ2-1	CASSLEPGGSVEQFF	TGTGCCAGCAGCTTAGAGCCAGGGGGAAGTGTTGAGCAGTTCTTC
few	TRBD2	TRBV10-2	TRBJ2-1	CASSERLAGVPEQFF	TGCGCCAGCAGTGAGAGGCTAGCGGGAGTCCCTGAGCAGTTCTTC
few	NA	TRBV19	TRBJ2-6	CASSIDGRGVAGANVLTF	TGTGCCAGTAGTATAGATGGTCGCGGAGTAGCAGGGGCCAACGTCCTGACTTTC
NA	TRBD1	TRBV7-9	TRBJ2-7	CASSLRQGGEEQYF	TGTGCCAGCAGCTTGAGACAGGGTGGGGAAGAGCAGTACTTC
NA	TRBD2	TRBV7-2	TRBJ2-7	CASTSGGGYGEQYF	TGTGCCAGCACCTCGGGGGGGGGGTACGGCGAGCAGTACTTC
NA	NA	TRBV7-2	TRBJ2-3	CASSARPGLFTDTQYF	TGTGCCAGCAGCGCCCGCCCTGGGCTATTCACAGATACGCAGTATTTT
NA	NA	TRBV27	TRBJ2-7	CASSFTSAYEQYF	TGTGCCAGCAGTTTTACTTCTGCGTACGAGCAGTACTTC
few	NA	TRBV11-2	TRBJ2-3	CASSLLLLTDTQYF	TGTGCCAGCAGCTTACTTCTCCTCACAGATACGCAGTATTTT
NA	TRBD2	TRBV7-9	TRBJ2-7	CASGPGRGCYEQYF	TGTGCCAGCGGCCCTGGGAGGGGCTGCTACGAGCAGTACTTC
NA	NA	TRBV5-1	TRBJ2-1	CASSLVFGGPQSYNEQFF	TGCGCCAGCAGCTTGGTCTTTGGAGGGCCACAATCGTACAATGAGCAGTTCTTC
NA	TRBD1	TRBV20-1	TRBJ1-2	CSAISRGLNGYTF	TGCAGTGCTATCAGCAGGGGGCTGAATGGCTACACCTTC